This T cell receptor (beta chain) emerged from a study of identical twins. TCRdb reprocessed the 5' RACE reads with MiXCR, giving one entry per CDR3 protein. The data hold under 900,000 distinct CDR3 sequences, with 9% to 15% observed a single time. The germline V and J ends were trimmed by 2 bases and 4 bases, with 3 bases remaining between them. This CDR3 spans 12 amino acids. Germline V gene lookup returns CDR1 ENHRY and CDR2 SYGVKD. This clonotype was observed a few times. The sample was also linked to a second study, of yellow fever vaccine responses in identical twins.

The rearrangement uses TRBV10-3 and TRBJ1-5; D gene unclear. This clonotype was obtained from a woman aged 18-29 years in good health. Sequenced material: PBMCs. The CDR3 is CAISEGNQPQHF. As DNA, the CDR3 is TGTGCCATCAGTGAGGGGAATCAGCCCCAGCATTTT.